This T cell receptor beta chain was observed in a study of shared clonotypes between healthy human individuals. Whole-study results and caveats: Incomplete sequencing of sorted subsets was indicated by rarefaction despite large depth. Clonotypes shared by all four donors outscored non-shared clonotypes in generation probability.

Details on this clone: Its antigen is as yet unknown.

Generated by immunoSEQ multiplex PCR, the TCRdb table keeps only in-frame clones and is missing some. The top ten hold approximately 0.13% of the sample, which has 2 million to 2.5 million clones, approximately 94% seen once. In germline, CDR1 is SGHNT, CDR2 YYREEE (reference sequence). The CDR3 has 15 amino acids. Sequencing used naive CD4+ T cells sorted from blood. Stated subset: CD45RA+ positively selected. The source of this sequence is a man between 18 and 29 years old in good health. V usage is TRBV5-4 and J usage is TRBJ2-5, with 10 nucleotides matching TRBD1. The end of the DNA fits TRBJ2-7 better, so the J call may be wrong. CDR3 amino acids: CASSAGQGMSYEQYF. The CDR3 DNA is TGTGCCAGCAGCGCGGGACAGGGGATGTCCTACGAGCAGTACTTC.